This record looks at one T cell receptor (beta chain) sequence and its context. This sample was included in a study of cytomegalovirus exposure and HLA in healthy donors. The germline V gene has CDR1 MNHEY and CDR2 SMNVEV (reference sequence). J gave up 7 bases and V 8 bases, and 11 bases lay outside the gene matches. This CDR3 has 14 amino acids. PCR amplification relied on 60 Vbeta primers (plus 13 Jbeta primers). Data came from immunoSEQ multiplex PCR; TCRdb stores just in-frame clones and leaves some out. The table lists around 140,000 clones, approximately 71% of them singletons. Sequencing was done on a sample of PBMCs. This TCR came from a woman aged 60-75 years in good health and CMV-seronegative. The V call is TRBV27, the J call TRBJ2-7, with 10 nucleotides matching TRBD1. Here the CDR3 reads CASFAGTGAGEQYF. The CDR3 coding sequence is TGTGCCAGCTTTGCCGGGACAGGGGCTGGGGAGCAGTACTTC.